This entry is about one T cell receptor beta chain. TCRdb re-derived calls from the RT-PCR reads in MiXCR, one entry per CDR3 protein. There are more than 550,000 distinct CDR3 sequences in the sample; approximately 15% occur only once, and just over 3.5% lies in the top ten. Sequenced material: memory CD4+ T cells from blood. The TCR originated in a female donor in good health, serving as a healthy control.

CDR3: CASSLPYTLNTEAFF. In DNA, the CDR3 is TGTGCCAGCAGTTTACCCTATACACTGAACACTGAAGCTTTCTTT. This sequence joins TRBV28 and TRBJ1-1; D not resolved. V lost 2 bases, J lost 0 bases, and 10 bases lay in between. There are 15 residues in the CDR3. The V gene's germline CDR1 is MDHEN and CDR2 SYDVKM.